These 14 T cell receptor beta chains were all obtained from the same sample, sequenced in a study of blood T cell repertoires in COVID-19. The repertoire was sequenced with immunoSEQ multiplex PCR; TCRdb's copy has only in-frame clones and lacks some. In the table there are 200,000 or so clones, 80% to 95% of which are singletons. The sequenced sample was peripheral blood. All receptors come from a man aged 55 to 70 with COVID-19, enrolled during active disease.

The rearrangement uses TRBV27 and TRBJ2-3; TRBD2 matches 8 bases. The CDR3 consists of 19 residues. Germline loops: CDR1 MNHEY, CDR2 SMNVEV (reference sequence). With V trimmed by 4 bases and J by 5 bases, 20 bases remained unmatched. CDR3: CASSSMPGGGGRYGDTQYF. The CDR3 nucleotides are TGTGCCAGCAGTTCCATGCCGGGGGGGGGCGGGAGATATGGAGATACGCAGTATTTT.

The chain is built from TRBV2 and TRBJ1-2; TRBD1 might be the D (5 bases). V lost 1 base and J lost 3, with 6 bases in between. The germline CDR1 and CDR2 sequences are SNHLY and FYNNEI. The CDR3 is 13 residues long. CDR3 coding DNA: TGTGCCAGCAGTGAAGGACAGTACTATGGCTACACCTTC. Residues: CASSEGQYYGYTF.

This clone was seen a handful of times. The chain uses TRBV18 and TRBJ2-2; D remains ambiguous. The ends were cut back, 3 bases at V and 6 bases at J, with 11 bases in the middle. Germline V gene lookup returns CDR1 KGHSH and CDR2 LQKENI. CDR3 size: 14 residues. The CDR3 spells CASSPREVPGELFF. As DNA, the CDR3 is TGTGCCAGCTCACCCCGAGAGGTTCCCGGGGAGCTGTTTTTT.

This chain uses TRBV10-3 with TRBJ1-5, with 10 bases matching TRBD1. J gave up 5 bases and V 5 bases, and 3 bases lay outside the gene matches. Germline V gene data show CDR1 as ENHRY and CDR2 as SYGVKD. CDR3 size: 14 residues. CDR3 DNA sequence: TGTGCCATCAGTAGGACAGGGGGGGATCAGCCCCAGCATTTT. Protein sequence: CAISRTGGDQPQHF.

The chain combines TRBV5-5 with TRBJ1-1; 8 bases are shared with TRBD1. J lost 5 bases, V lost 2 bases, and 5 bases had no gene match. CDR1 is SGHKS, CDR2 YYEKEE, per germline (reference sequence). CDR3 length: 14 residues. The CDR3, as DNA: TGTGCCAGCAGCTTTACAGGGGGAGGTACTGAAGCTTTCTTT. It encodes CASSFTGGGTEAFF. Variable domain in full (rest from reference TRBV5-5 and TRBJ1-1): DAGVTQSPTHLIKTRGQQVTLRCSPISGHKSVSWYQQVLGQGPQFIFQYYEKEERGRGNFPDRFSARQFPNYSSELNVNALLLGDSALYLCASSFTGGGTEAFFGQGTRLTVV.

The V call is TRBV9, the J call TRBJ2-7, with TRBD2 matching over 7 bases. Trimming at V came to 4 bases and at J to 7 bases, leaving 2 bases not matched to a gene. This CDR3 is built from 11 residues. The germline V gene has CDR1 SGDLS and CDR2 YYNGEE. The DNA for the CDR3 is TGTGCCAGCAGCCTGGGAGGGGAGCAGTACTTC. Translation gives CASSLGGEQYF. Variable domain in full (rest from reference TRBV9 and TRBJ2-7): DSGVTQTPKHLITATGQRVTLRCSPRSGDLSVYWYQQSLDQGLQFLIQYYNGEERAKGNILERFSAQQFPDLHSELNLSSLELGDSALYFCASSLGGEQYFGPGTRLTVT.

This sequence joins TRBV9 and TRBJ2-3; weak D call: TRBD2 (6 bases). Per germline, CDR1 SGDLS and CDR2 YYNGEE. The CDR3 has 16 residues. Between the trimmed V and J ends, which lost 0 bases and 0 bases, there was a span of 11 bases. The CDR3: CASSVGVSGSTDTQYF. The CDR3 DNA reads TGTGCCAGCAGCGTAGGGGTTAGCGGCAGCACAGATACGCAGTATTTT. The variable domain in full, with the rest retrieved from reference TRBV9 and TRBJ2-3, is DSGVTQTPKHLITATGQRVTLRCSPRSGDLSVYWYQQSLDQGLQFLIQYYNGEERAKGNILERFSAQQFPDLHSELNLSSLELGDSALYFCASSVGVSGSTDTQYFGPGTRLTVL.

The gene calls are TRBV20-1 and TRBJ1-1; D gene uncertain. The CDR3 sequence is 11 residues long. V lost 3 bases and J lost 3, with 5 bases in between. Per germline, CDR1 DFQATT and CDR2 SNEGSKA (reference sequence). CDR3 loop: CSARSDTEAFF. CDR3 DNA sequence: TGCAGTGCTAGGTCAGACACTGAAGCTTTCTTT.

V usage is TRBV18 and J usage is TRBJ2-5; TRBD2 agrees at 7 bases. The CDR3 is made up of 15 amino acids. The germline V gene has CDR1 KGHSH and CDR2 LQKENI. V lost 2 bases, J lost 5 bases, and 8 bases stayed unmatched. The CDR3 here is CASSPGTTREETQYF. CDR3 bases: TGTGCCAGCTCACCAGGGACTACCAGAGAGGAGACCCAGTACTTC.

J is TRBJ1-1 and V is TRBV29-1, with 8 bases lining up with TRBD1. The ends lost 4 bases at V and 6 bases at J; junction bases unmatched: 13. The CDR3 runs to 15 residues. CDR1 and CDR2 (germline): SQVTM, ANQGSEA. The CDR3 reads CSVVRQGNRRSEAFF. In DNA, the CDR3 is TGCAGCGTTGTCAGACAGGGGAATCGCCGGTCTGAAGCTTTCTTT.

This clone has more than one count but fewer than ten. This chain joins TRBV30 and TRBJ2-7; no reliable D call. Deletions cut 3 bases from V and 5 bases from J, with 11 bases between. The CDR3 length is 12 residues. Germline assignment: CDR1 GTSNPN and CDR2 SVGIG (reference sequence). CDR3 sequence reads: CAWSPDSNEQYF. The CDR3 bases are TGTGCCTGGAGCCCCGATAGTAACGAGCAGTACTTC.

The chain's CDR3 is CASSLRQGARVLFF. In DNA, the CDR3 is TGTGCCAGCAGTTTAAGACAGGGGGCAAGGGTACTGTTTTTT. The chain is built from TRBV27 and TRBJ1-4; 10 nucleotides line up with TRBD1. V lost 2 bases, J lost 13 bases, and 7 bases stayed unmatched. The CDR3 is 14 residues long. Germline V CDR1 and CDR2: MNHEY, SMNVEV (reference sequence).

The V call is TRBV29-1, the J call TRBJ2-5; 10 bases align to TRBD1. CDR1 SQVTM and CDR2 ANQGSEA come from the germline V gene. The CDR3 is made up of 12 amino acids. CDR3 in DNA: TGCAGTGACAGGGGGCGGGCCGAGACCCAGTACTTC. Translated, it gives CSDRGRAETQYF. Combining the CDR3 with reference TRBV29-1 and TRBJ2-5 gives the whole variable domain SAVISQKPSRDICQRGTSLTIQCQVDSQVTMMFWYRQQPGQSLTLIATANQGSEATYESGFVIDKFPISRPNLTFSTLTVSNMSPEDSSIYLCSDRGRAETQYFGPGTRLLVL.

The chain combines TRBV28 with TRBJ1-1; 7 bases agree with TRBD1. This CDR3 is 14 amino acids long. Looked up from germline, CDR1 is MDHEN and CDR2 is SYDVKM. Trimming took 3 bases from V and 2 from J; bases not matched to a gene: 3. CDR3 nucleotides: TGTGCCAGCAGTTTCGGGACAGTCAACACTGAAGCTTTCTTT. Protein: CASSFGTVNTEAFF.